What follows are 2 T cell receptor beta chains derived from one specimen sequenced in a study of cytomegalovirus exposure and HLA in healthy donors. Vbeta (60) and Jbeta (13) primers were used in the PCR. The assay was immunoSEQ multiplex PCR, and TCRdb's table has in-frame clones only and misses some. The sample holds about 160,000 clones, about 80% seen once. Sequencing was carried out using PBMCs. These receptors were collected from a girl between 10 and 17 years old in good health and CMV-seropositive.

The rearrangement uses TRBV5-5 and TRBJ2-1; D remains ambiguous. Trimming shortened V by 2 bases and J by 0 bases, and 9 bases separated the two germline ends. Germline V CDR1 and CDR2: SGHKS, YYEKEE (reference sequence). The CDR3 consists of 15 residues. CDR3 coding DNA: TGTGCCAGCAGCTTATCCCCCAGCTCCTACAATGAGCAGTTCTTC. Residues: CASSLSPSSYNEQFF.

The rearrangement links TRBV5-1 to TRBJ2-3, with 7 bases matching TRBD1. This CDR3 is built from 14 residues. J was trimmed by 2 bases and V by 4 bases; bases with no gene match: 4. The V gene's germline CDR1 is SGHRS and CDR2 YFSETQ. The DNA of the CDR3 is TGCGCCAGCAGCAGGGGACAGTCCACAGATACGCAGTATTTT. Translated: CASSRGQSTDTQYF.